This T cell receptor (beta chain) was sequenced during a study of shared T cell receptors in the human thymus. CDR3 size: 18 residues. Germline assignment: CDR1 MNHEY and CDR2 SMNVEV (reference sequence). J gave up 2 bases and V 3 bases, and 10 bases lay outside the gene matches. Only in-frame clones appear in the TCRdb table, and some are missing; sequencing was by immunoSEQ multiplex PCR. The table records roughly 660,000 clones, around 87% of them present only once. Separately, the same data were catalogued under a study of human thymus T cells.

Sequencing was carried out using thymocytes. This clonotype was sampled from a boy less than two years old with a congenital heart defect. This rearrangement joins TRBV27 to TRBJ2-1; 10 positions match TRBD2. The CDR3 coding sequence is TGTGCCAGCAGTTTCCCCTCCCCTAGCGGGAGACCCTACAATGAGCAGTTCTTC. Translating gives CASSFPSPSGRPYNEQFF.